The TCR beta chain described here comes from a study of T cell responses to AZD1222 COVID-19 vaccine. Study conclusions and caveats: Regions left unmutated in variants are reportedly the target of nearly half of spike-specific TCRs.

A note on this clone: The target antigen is unknown.

Here immunoSEQ multiplex PCR was the method, and the copy in TCRdb shows in-frame clones only, minus some. The sample holds under 150,000 clones; approximately 93% are singletons and the top ten take approximately 3.1%. V was shortened by 5 bases and J by 0 bases, with 13 bases between the two germline ends. The CDR3 length is 16 residues. Germline CDR1 and CDR2: MNHEY and SVGEGT. The sample in question was peripheral blood, obtained on day 0 of AZD1222 vaccination. The V gene is TRBV6-2 or TRBV6-3, the J gene TRBJ2-2; a possible D gene is TRBD1 (6 bases). This clonotype originated in an adult in good health. The CDR3 DNA sequence: TGTGCCAGCAGTCCCCAACGGACAGCGAACACCGGGGAGCTGTTTTTT. Amino acid sequence: CASSPQRTANTGELFF.